This T cell receptor beta chain was documented in a study of post-analysis software for immune sequencing data. Study-level points and caveats: The study found significantly lower normalized Chao1 diversity in multiple sclerosis patients than in controls. Patients used about five TRBV segments, including TRBV5-6, TRBV5-1 and TRBV20-1, more often than controls.

CDR1 SQVTM and CDR2 ANQGSEA come from the germline V gene. This CDR3 is built from 15 residues. J gave up 6 bases and V 4 bases, and 12 bases lay outside the gene matches. Included in the TCR beta cDNA libraries were unique molecular identifiers. With about 0.9 to 11 million T cells as the source, 500,000 to 650,000 cDNA molecules resulted. TCRdb analysed the PCR reads with MiXCR anew, one entry per CDR3 protein. This table holds 350,000 to 450,000 distinct CDR3 sequences, more than 30% found once. This clonotype was observed a few times. Its antigen is currently unknown. The clonotype originates from a girl aged 2 to 9 with multiple sclerosis. What was sequenced was blood. The chain links TRBV29-1 to TRBJ1-1; 9 positions match TRBD1. DNA for the CDR3: TGCAGCGTTGTGTCAGGGGGGACAGGGATCGCTGAAGCTTTCTTT. Translation gives CSVVSGGTGIAEAFF.